This T cell receptor beta chain was sequenced in a study of blood T cell repertoires in COVID-19. Study-level background: Sites in the United States, Italy and Spain provided acute and convalescent COVID-19 samples. T cells, B-cell-depleted T cells, or PBMCs provided the cDNA or gDNA that served as material.

V gave up 0 bases and J gave up 0 bases, with 6 bases separating them. The CDR3 length is 16 residues. The germline CDR1 and CDR2 sequences are MNHEY and SMNVEV (reference sequence). In the original workflow: Amplification of reference gene primers was used by the study to estimate nucleated cell counts. Clones were sequenced by immunoSEQ multiplex PCR, and TCRdb holds only the in-frame ones, with some missing. V and J calls and clone size are those listed in that table; D and trimming were worked out from the DNA. Here the sample spans almost 250,000 clones, about nine tenths being singletons. The chain uses TRBV27 and TRBJ1-6; D is unresolved. The clonotype comes from a woman aged 60-70 years who had recovered from COVID-19. The sequencing input was peripheral blood. The CDR3 DNA reads as TGTGCCAGCAGTTTATCCGTCGTCTCCTATAATTCACCCCTCCACTTT. This codes for CASSLSVVSYNSPLHF.